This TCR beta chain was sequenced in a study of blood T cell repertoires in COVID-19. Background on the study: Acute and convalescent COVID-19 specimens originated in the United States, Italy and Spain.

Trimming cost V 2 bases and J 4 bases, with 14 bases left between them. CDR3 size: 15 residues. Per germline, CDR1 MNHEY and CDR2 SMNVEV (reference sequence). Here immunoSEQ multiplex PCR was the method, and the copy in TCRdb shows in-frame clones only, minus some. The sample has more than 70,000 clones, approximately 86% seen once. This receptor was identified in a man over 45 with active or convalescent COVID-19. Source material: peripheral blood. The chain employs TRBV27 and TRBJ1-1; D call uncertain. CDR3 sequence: CASSLRFSEGTEAFF. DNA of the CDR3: TGTGCCAGCAGTTTAAGGTTTTCAGAGGGCACTGAAGCTTTCTTT.